A selection of T cell receptor beta chains follows, all from one sample in a study of T cells in Graves' hyperthyroidism and ophthalmopathy. TCRdb passed the multiplex PCR reads through MiXCR, listing each CDR3 protein once. The data show approximately 400,000 distinct CDR3 sequences, under 20% seen once. The sequenced sample consisted of blood. All receptors come from a woman between 18 and 29 years old with Graves' hyperthyroidism. The CDR3 runs from the conserved cysteine through the conserved F or W. The order of the fields is D gene, J gene, V gene, clone size, CDR3 protein, CDR3 DNA. The D gene is left open where the match is weak. A row's size may be missing; if present it is once, few, many or a size class.

NA TRBJ1-6 TRBV7-2 many CASSFIPGVSPLHF TGTGCCAGCAGCTTTATACCAGGGGTTTCACCCCTCCACTTT
TRBD1 TRBJ2-5 TRBV19 NA CASSSRRDRVQETQYF TGTGCCAGTAGTTCCAGGAGGGACAGGGTGCAAGAGACCCAGTACTTC
TRBD1 TRBJ2-7 TRBV9 many CASSETGTGEYEQYF TGTGCCAGCAGCGAAACCGGGACAGGGGAATACGAGCAGTACTTC
NA TRBJ2-5 TRBV27 NA CASSFRQSKETQYF TGTGCCAGCAGTTTCCGACAGTCCAAAGAGACCCAGTACTTC
TRBD2 TRBJ2-7 TRBV11-2 once CASSLGGTSASYEQYF TGTGCCAGCAGCTTAGGTGGGACTAGCGCCTCCTACGAGCAGTACTTC
TRBD1 TRBJ2-7 TRBV12-3/TRBV12-4 many CASSWGQGSGEQYF TGTGCCAGCAGTTGGGGACAGGGGAGTGGGGAGCAGTACTTC
NA TRBJ2-7 TRBV20-1 NA CSARGIRGSSYEQYF TGCAGTGCTAGGGGGATCAGGGGAAGCTCCTACGAGCAGTACTTC
TRBD1 TRBJ1-1 TRBV3-1 NA CASSQRDRMNTEAFF TGTGCCAGCAGCCAAAGGGACAGGATGAACACTGAAGCTTTCTTT
TRBD2 TRBJ2-5 TRBV25-1 NA CASSELGGGPGTQYF TGTGCCAGCAGTGAATTGGGCGGGGGGCCGGGGACCCAGTACTTC
NA TRBJ1-2 TRBV20-1 NA CSAKSGAYGYTF TGCAGTGCTAAATCCGGGGCCTATGGCTACACCTTC
TRBD2 TRBJ2-2 TRBV20-1 many CSARNRVSGDPGTGELFF TGCAGTGCTAGGAATCGTGTTAGCGGGGACCCAGGGACCGGGGAGCTGTTTTTT
NA TRBJ1-1 TRBV12-3/TRBV12-4 many CASSSVTRGLFRNTEAFF TGTGCCAGCAGTTCTGTAACAAGGGGCCTCTTTAGAAACACTGAAGCTTTCTTT